A selection of T cell receptor beta chains follows, all from one sample in a study of response to subunit inactivated influenza vaccine. TCRdb re-called the RT-PCR reads through MiXCR, storing one row per CDR3 protein. Here the sample spans fewer than 700,000 distinct CDR3 sequences, 10% to 15% being singletons. Specimen: PBMCs from blood, collected roughly 6 weeks after vaccination. Source of these receptors: a man aged 50 to 59 who received an inactivated influenza vaccine. The CDR3 runs from the conserved cysteine through the conserved F or W. A D gene is named only where the DNA matches it firmly. Clone size is stated in some rows and not others, as once, few, many or a class when expanded.

v_gene	abundance	d_gene	j_gene	CDR3nt	CDR3aa
TRBV10-3	many	-	TRBJ2-7	TGTGCCATCAGGGCAGGGACAGCCGGGGGGGAGCAGTACTTC	CAIRAGTAGGEQYF
TRBV7-8	-	TRBD1	TRBJ2-5	TGTGCCAGCAGCCCCAGCGGGACAGGGTGGTTGGGAGAGACCCAGTACTTC	CASSPSGTGWLGETQYF
TRBV7-9	many	-	TRBJ2-1	TGTGCCAGCAGCTTAATTTCGGACGTGGAGTTCTTC	CASSLISDVEFF
TRBV5-1	-	-	TRBJ2-3	TGCGCCAGCAGCCCGGGACCGGTAGGGCACACAGATACGCAGTATTTT	CASSPGPVGHTDTQYF
TRBV7-2	-	-	TRBJ2-7	TGTGCCAGCAGCTTGGGACACATATCCCAGTACTTC	CASSLGHISQYF
TRBV7-9	-	-	TRBJ2-7	TGTGCCAGCAGCTTACCCAGGGGTTACGAGCAGTACTTC	CASSLPRGYEQYF
TRBV7-2	few	TRBD1	TRBJ1-5	TGTGCCAGCAGCGGATTGCCGGGACAGGGAAATCAGCCCCAGCATTTT	CASSGLPGQGNQPQHF
TRBV12-3/TRBV12-4	many	TRBD1	TRBJ2-4	TGTGCCAGCAGTTTACGACAGGGAAAAAACATTCAGTACTTC	CASSLRQGKNIQYF
TRBV4-2	few	TRBD2	TRBJ2-1	TGTGCCAGCAGCCAAGACCCCACCATCGGGCTAGCGGGGGGCTATGAGCAGTTCTTC	CASSQDPTIGLAGGYEQFF
TRBV20-1	-	TRBD1	TRBJ1-5	TGCAGTGCTAGGGGGACAGGGGGCAATCAGCCCCAGCATTTT	CSARGTGGNQPQHF
TRBV20-1	few	-	TRBJ2-5	TGCAGTGCTAGAGCCAGGGAGGAGTACCAAGAGACCCAGTACTTC	CSARAREEYQETQYF
TRBV4-2	few	TRBD2	TRBJ2-5	TGTGCCAGCAGCCAAGATCCCGGGGGAGGGCCAGAGACCCAGTACTTC	CASSQDPGGGPETQYF
TRBV4-3	-	TRBD1	TRBJ2-7	TGCGCCAGCAGCCAAGAATGGGCAGGGGGCCACGAGCAGTACTTC	CASSQEWAGGHEQYF
TRBV5-8	-	TRBD1	TRBJ2-1	TGTGCCAGCTATGGACAGGACGCGTTCAATGAGCAGTTCTTC	CASYGQDAFNEQFF
TRBV7-9	-	-	TRBJ1-2	TGTGCCAGCAGCGCACTCGGGCCTTATGGCTACACCTTC	CASSALGPYGYTF
TRBV19	few	TRBD2	TRBJ2-7	TGTGCCAGTAGCCTGAGGCGGGAGGGACCCTACGAGCAGTACTTC	CASSLRREGPYEQYF
TRBV7-9	few	TRBD2	TRBJ2-5	TGTGCCAGCAGCTCCTTACTAGCGGGAGATCAAGAGACCCAGTACTTC	CASSSLLAGDQETQYF
TRBV20-1	-	TRBD2	TRBJ2-5	TGCAGTGCCCTGGGACTAGCGGGGGGCTCGAGTTTGGGAGAGACCCAGTACTTC	CSALGLAGGSSLGETQYF
TRBV5-1	few	-	TRBJ2-3	TGCGCCAGCAGCTTGTACCGGCAAACCACAGATACGCAGTATTTT	CASSLYRQTTDTQYF
TRBV5-4	many	-	TRBJ1-2	TGTGCCAGCAGCGTGACAGGCTATGGCTACACCTTC	CASSVTGYGYTF
TRBV7-8	-	TRBD1	TRBJ2-7	TGTGCCAGCAGCCAAGGGACAGGGTCAAAGCACGAGCAGTACTTC	CASSQGTGSKHEQYF
TRBV7-9	many	-	TRBJ2-5	TGTGCCAGCAGCTTGGTGGAGGGACAAGAGACCCAGTACTTC	CASSLVEGQETQYF